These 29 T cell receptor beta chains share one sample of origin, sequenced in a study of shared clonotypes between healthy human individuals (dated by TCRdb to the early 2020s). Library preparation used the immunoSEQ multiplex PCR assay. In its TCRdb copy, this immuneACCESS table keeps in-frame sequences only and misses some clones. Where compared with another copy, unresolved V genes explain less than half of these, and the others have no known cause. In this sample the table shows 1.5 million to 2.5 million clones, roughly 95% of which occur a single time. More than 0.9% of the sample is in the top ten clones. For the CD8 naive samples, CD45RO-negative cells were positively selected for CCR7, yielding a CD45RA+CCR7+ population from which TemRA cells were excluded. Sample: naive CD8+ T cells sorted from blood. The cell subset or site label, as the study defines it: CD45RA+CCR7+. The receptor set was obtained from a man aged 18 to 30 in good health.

DNA of the CDR3: TGTGCCAGCAGTTACTCTGGCGGCTGGTACACCTTC. It yields the protein CASSYSGGWYTF. The chain couples TRBV6-6 to TRBJ1-2, with D unresolved. V lost 0 bases, J lost 11 bases, and 10 bases lay in between. The germline gives CDR1 MNHNY, CDR2 SVGAGI (reference sequence). This CDR3 has 12 residues.

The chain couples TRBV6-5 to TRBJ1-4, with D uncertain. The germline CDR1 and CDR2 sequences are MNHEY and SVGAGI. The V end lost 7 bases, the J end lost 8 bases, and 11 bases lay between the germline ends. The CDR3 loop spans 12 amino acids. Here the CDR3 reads CASISEEEKLFF. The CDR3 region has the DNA TGTGCCAGCATTTCGGAGGAGGAAAAACTGTTTTTT.

The CDR3 region has the DNA TGTGCCAGCAGCCCGGGCACAGATACGCAGTATTTT. As protein: CASSPGTDTQYF. The rearrangement uses TRBV7-6 and TRBJ2-3; D is ambiguous. CDR1 and CDR2 (germline): SGHVS, FNYEAQ. The ends were cut back, 5 bases at V and 1 base at J, with 4 bases in the middle. The CDR3 spans 12 residues.

The CDR3: CASSLFAWVGDSYNSPLHF. CDR3 sequence (DNA): TGTGCCAGCAGTTTATTCGCTTGGGTTGGGGACTCCTATAATTCACCCCTCCACTTT. The chain couples TRBV28 to TRBJ1-6; D remains unclear. The CDR3 sequence is 19 residues long. V was trimmed by 1 base and J by 0 bases, leaving 16 bases between them. Germline V gene data show CDR1 as MDHEN and CDR2 as SYDVKM. The whole variable domain, filled in from reference TRBV28 and TRBJ1-6, reads DVKVTQSSRYLVKRTGEKVFLECVQDMDHENMFWYRQDPGLGLRLIYFSYDVKMKEKGDIPEGYSVSREKKERFSLILESASTNQTSMYLCASSLFAWVGDSYNSPLHFGNGTRLTVT.

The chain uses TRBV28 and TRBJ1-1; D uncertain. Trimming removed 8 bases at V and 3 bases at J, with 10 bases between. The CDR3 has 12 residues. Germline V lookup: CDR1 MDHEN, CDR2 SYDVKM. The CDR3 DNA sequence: TGTGCCAGCGGGTACATGTACACTGAAGCTTTCTTT. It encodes CASGYMYTEAFF.

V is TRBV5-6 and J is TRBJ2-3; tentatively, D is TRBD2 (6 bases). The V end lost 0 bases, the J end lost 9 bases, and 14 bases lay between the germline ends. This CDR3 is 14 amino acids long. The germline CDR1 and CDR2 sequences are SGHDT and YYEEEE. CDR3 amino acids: CASSLEVTAGTQYF. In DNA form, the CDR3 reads TGTGCCAGCAGCTTGGAGGTCACCGCGGGGACGCAGTATTTT.

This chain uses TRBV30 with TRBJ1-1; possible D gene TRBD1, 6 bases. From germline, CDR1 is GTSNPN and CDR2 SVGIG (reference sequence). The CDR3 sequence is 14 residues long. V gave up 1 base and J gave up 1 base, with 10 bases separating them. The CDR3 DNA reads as TGTGCCTGGAGTGGGCCGGGACAGAACACTGAAGCTTTCTTT. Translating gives CAWSGPGQNTEAFF.

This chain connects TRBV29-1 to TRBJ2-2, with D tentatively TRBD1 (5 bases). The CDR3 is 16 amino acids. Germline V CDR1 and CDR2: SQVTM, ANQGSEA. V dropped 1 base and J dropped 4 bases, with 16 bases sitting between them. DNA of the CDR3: TGCAGCGTTGAAGGGCAAAGGGGCGCAGCCACCGGGGAGCTGTTTTTT. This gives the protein CSVEGQRGAATGELFF.

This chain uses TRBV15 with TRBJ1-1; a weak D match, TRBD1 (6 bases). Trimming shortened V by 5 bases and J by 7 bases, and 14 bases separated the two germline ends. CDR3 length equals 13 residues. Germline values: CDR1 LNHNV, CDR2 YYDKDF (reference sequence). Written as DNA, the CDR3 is TGTGCCACCAGCTACCCAGGGGAGGGTGAAGCTTTCTTT. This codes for CATSYPGEGEAFF.

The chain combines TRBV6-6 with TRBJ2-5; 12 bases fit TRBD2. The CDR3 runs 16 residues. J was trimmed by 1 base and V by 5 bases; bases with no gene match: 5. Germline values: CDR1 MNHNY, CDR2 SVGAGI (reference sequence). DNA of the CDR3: TGTGCCAGCAGTGGGCCGGGACTAGCGGGCCAAGAGACCCAGTACTTC. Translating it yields CASSGPGLAGQETQYF.

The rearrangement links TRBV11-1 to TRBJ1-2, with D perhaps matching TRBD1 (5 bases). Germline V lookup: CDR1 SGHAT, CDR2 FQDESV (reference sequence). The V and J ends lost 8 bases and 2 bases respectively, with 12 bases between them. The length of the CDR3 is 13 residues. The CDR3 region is CASGPGRNYGYTF. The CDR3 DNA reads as TGTGCCAGCGGACCAGGGCGAAACTATGGCTACACCTTC.

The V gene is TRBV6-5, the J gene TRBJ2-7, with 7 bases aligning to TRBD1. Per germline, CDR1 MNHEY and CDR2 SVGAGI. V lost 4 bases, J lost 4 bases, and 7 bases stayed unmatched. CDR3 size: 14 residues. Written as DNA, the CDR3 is TGTGCCAGCAGTTTCTCGGGGACAGATTACGAGCAGTACTTC. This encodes CASSFSGTDYEQYF.

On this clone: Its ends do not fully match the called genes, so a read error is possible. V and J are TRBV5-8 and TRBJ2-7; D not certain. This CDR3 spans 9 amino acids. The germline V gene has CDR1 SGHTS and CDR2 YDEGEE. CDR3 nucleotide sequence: TGTGCCACCCTTGAGAGTTCAGTCTTC. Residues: CATLESSVF.

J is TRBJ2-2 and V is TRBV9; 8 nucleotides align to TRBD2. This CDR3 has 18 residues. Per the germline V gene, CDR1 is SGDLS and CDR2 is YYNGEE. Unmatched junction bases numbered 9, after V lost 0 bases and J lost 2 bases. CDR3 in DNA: TGTGCCAGCAGCGTAGAGGGAAGCGGGGGATCAAACACCGGGGAGCTGTTTTTT. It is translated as CASSVEGSGGSNTGELFF. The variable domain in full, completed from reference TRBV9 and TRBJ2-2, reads DSGVTQTPKHLITATGQRVTLRCSPRSGDLSVYWYQQSLDQGLQFLIQYYNGEERAKGNILERFSAQQFPDLHSELNLSSLELGDSALYFCASSVEGSGGSNTGELFFGEGSRLTVL.

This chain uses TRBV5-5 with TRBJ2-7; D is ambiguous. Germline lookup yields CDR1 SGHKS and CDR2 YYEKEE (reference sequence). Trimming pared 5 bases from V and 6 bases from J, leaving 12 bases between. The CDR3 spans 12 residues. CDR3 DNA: TGTGCCAGCAGTTCGGAATCTATCGAGCAGTACTTC. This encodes CASSSESIEQYF. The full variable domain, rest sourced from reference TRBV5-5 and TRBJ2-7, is DAGVTQSPTHLIKTRGQQVTLRCSPISGHKSVSWYQQVLGQGPQFIFQYYEKEERGRGNFPDRFSARQFPNYSSELNVNALLLGDSALYLCASSSESIEQYFGPGTRLTVT.

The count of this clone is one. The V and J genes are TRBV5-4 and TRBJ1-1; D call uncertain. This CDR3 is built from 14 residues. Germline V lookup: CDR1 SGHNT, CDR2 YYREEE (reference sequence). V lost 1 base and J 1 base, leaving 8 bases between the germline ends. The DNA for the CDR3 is TGTGCCAGCAGCTTGACGGCGGAGAACACTGAAGCTTTCTTT. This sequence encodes CASSLTAENTEAFF.

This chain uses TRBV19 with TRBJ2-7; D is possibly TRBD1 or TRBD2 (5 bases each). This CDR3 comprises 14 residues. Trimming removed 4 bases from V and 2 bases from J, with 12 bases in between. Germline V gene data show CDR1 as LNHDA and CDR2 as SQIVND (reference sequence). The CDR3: CASSTGPAAYEQYF. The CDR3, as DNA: TGTGCCAGTAGTACGGGGCCGGCCGCCTACGAGCAGTACTTC.

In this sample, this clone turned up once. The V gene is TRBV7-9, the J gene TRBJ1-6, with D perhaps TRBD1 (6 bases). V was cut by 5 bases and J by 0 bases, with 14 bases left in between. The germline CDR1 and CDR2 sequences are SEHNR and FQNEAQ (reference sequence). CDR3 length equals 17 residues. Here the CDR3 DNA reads TGTGCCAGCAGCACAGGACAGTTCAGCTCCTATAATTCACCCCTCCACTTT. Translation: CASSTGQFSSYNSPLHF. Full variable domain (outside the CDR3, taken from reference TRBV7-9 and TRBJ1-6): DTGVSQNPRHKITKRGQNVTFRCDPISEHNRLYWYRQTLGQGPEFLTYFQNEAQLEKSRLLSDRFSAERPKGSFSTLEIQRTEQGDSAMYLCASSTGQFSSYNSPLHFGNGTRLTVT.

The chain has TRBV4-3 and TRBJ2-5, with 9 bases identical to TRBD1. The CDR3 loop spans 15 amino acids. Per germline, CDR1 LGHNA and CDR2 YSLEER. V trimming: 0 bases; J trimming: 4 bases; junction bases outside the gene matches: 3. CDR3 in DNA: TGCGCCAGCAGCCAAGATTCGGACAGGGGAGAGACCCAGTACTTC. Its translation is CASSQDSDRGETQYF.

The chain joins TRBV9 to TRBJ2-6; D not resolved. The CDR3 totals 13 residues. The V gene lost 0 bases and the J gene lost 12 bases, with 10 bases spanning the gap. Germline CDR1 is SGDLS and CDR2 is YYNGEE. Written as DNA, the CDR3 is TGTGCCAGCAGCGTAGGGACGGGCAGCGTCCTGACTTTC. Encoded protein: CASSVGTGSVLTF.

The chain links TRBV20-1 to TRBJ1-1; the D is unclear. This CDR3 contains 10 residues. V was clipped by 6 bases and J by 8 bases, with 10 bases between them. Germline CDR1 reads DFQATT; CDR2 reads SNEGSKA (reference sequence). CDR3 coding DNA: TGCAGTGCCTATAAGGGCGAAGCTTTCTTT. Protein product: CSAYKGEAFF.

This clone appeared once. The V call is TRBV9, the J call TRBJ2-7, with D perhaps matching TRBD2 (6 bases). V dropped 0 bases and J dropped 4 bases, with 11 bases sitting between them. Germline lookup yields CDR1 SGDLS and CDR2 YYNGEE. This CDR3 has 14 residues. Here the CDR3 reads CASSVAVGTYEQYF. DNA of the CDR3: TGTGCCAGCAGCGTAGCGGTGGGGACTTACGAGCAGTACTTC.

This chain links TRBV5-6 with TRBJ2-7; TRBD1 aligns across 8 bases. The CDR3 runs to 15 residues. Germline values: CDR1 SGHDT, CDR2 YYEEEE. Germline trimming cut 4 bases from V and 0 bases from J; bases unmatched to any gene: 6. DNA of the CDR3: TGTGCCAGCAGCCCCAATACAGGGGGCTCCTACGAGCAGTACTTC. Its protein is CASSPNTGGSYEQYF.

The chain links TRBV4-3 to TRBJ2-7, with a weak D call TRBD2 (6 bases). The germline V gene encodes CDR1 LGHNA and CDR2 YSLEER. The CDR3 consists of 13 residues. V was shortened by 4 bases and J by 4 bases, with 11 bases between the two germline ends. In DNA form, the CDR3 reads TGCGCCAGCAGCCTCTCGGCGGGATACGAGCAGTACTTC. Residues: CASSLSAGYEQYF.

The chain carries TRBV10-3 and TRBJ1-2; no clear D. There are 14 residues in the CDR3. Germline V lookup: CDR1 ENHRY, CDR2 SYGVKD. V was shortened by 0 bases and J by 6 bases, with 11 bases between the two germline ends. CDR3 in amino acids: CAISESNIQHGYTF. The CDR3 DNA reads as TGTGCCATCAGTGAGTCGAACATACAGCATGGCTACACCTTC.

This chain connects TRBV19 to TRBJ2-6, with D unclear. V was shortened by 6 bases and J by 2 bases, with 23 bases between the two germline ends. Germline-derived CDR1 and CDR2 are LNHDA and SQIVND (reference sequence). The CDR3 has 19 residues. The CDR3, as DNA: TGTGCCAGTAGCCCCCGTACCCCCCTAGAACTCGCTGGGGCCAACGTCCTGACTTTC. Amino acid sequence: CASSPRTPLELAGANVLTF.

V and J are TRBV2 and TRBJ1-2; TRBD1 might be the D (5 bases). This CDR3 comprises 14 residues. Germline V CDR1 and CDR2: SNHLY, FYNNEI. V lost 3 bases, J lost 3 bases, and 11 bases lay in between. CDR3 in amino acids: CASSDQGLDYGYTF. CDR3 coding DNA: TGTGCCAGCAGTGACCAGGGTTTGGACTATGGCTACACCTTC.

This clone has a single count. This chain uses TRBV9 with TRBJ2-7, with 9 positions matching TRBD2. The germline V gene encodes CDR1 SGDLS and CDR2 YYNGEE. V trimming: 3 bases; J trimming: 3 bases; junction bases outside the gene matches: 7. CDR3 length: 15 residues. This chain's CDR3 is CASSATAGGYYEQYF. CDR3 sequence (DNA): TGTGCCAGCAGCGCGACAGCGGGAGGATACTACGAGCAGTACTTC.

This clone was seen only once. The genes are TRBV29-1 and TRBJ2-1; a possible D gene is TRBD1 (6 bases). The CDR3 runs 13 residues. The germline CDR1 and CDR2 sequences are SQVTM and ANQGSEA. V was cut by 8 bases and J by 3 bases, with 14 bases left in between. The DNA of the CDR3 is TGCAGCACGGACAGCGAGTACTACAATGAGCAGTTCTTC. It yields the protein CSTDSEYYNEQFF.